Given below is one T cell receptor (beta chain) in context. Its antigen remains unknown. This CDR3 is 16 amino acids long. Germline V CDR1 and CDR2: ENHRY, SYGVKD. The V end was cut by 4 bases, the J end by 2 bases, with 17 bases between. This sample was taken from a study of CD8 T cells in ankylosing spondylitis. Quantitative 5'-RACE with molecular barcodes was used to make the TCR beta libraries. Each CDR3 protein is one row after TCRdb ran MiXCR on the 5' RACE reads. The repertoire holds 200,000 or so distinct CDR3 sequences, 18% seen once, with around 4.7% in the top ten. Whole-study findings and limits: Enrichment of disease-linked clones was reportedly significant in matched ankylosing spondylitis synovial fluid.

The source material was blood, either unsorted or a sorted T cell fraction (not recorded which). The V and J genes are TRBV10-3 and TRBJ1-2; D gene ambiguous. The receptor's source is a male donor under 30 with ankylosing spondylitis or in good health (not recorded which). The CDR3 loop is CAISAFEDMRNYGYTF. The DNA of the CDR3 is TGTGCCATCAGTGCCTTCGAAGACATGCGGAACTATGGCTACACCTTC.